This is a list of T cell receptor beta chains from one sample in a study of cytotoxic CD8 clonotypes in ibrutinib-treated CLL. Method: immunoSEQ multiplex PCR; TCRdb's copy keeps in-frame clones and lacks some. The table records about 45,000 clones, over 50% of them present only once. The sequenced sample was PBMCs, obtained after 24 months of ibrutinib treatment. The origin of the receptors is a human donor with chronic lymphocytic leukemia. Both conserved end residues are part of each CDR3. A D gene is named only where the DNA matches it firmly. Size values are once, few and many counts, or a class for expanded clones, and some rows have none.

CDR3 DNA,CDR3 protein,clone size,V gene,D gene,J gene
TGTGCCACCAAGACAGGGTTAAGCAATCAGCCCCAGCATTTT,CATKTGLSNQPQHF,.,TRBV6-1,TRBD1,TRBJ1-5
TGTGCCATCAACGAAAAAGGACCCTCCTACGAGCAGTACTTC,CAINEKGPSYEQYF,.,TRBV10-3,.,TRBJ2-7
TGTGCCAGCAGTGTAAGCCCGGGCCATCAGCCCCAGCATTTT,CASSVSPGHQPQHF,.,TRBV6-1,.,TRBJ1-5
TGTGCCAGCAGCTTCCGAGACGAGCAGTACTTC,CASSFRDEQYF,.,TRBV7-8,.,TRBJ2-7
TGTGCCAGCAACGAATTTAGCGGGAGTCGAGGAAATGAGCAGTTCTTC,CASNEFSGSRGNEQFF,many,TRBV7-9,TRBD2,TRBJ2-1
TGCGCCAGCAGCTTGTTTCTAGGGAGCCTGGGCGCTGGGGCCAACGTCCTGACTTTC,CASSLFLGSLGAGANVLTF,.,TRBV5-1,.,TRBJ2-6
TGTGCCAGCTCACCACTTCCTAGGACAGCAACCTACGAGCAGTACTTC,CASSPLPRTATYEQYF,.,TRBV18,.,TRBJ2-7
TGCAGTGGTACAACTAATGAAAAACTGTTTTTT,CSGTTNEKLFF,.,TRBV20-1,.,TRBJ1-4
TGTGCCAGCAGCAAAGTACAGCGACGTAGCAATCAGCCCCAGCATTTT,CASSKVQRRSNQPQHF,few,TRBV21-1,.,TRBJ1-5
TGTGCCACCGTAGCGATTACAGGAGGGGAGCTGTTTTTT,CATVAITGGELFF,.,TRBV6-1,.,TRBJ2-2
TGTGCCAGTAGTAGGACTGTTGCCTACAATGAGCAGTTCTTC,CASSRTVAYNEQFF,.,TRBV19,.,TRBJ2-1
TGCGCCAGCAGTCAATCCACCGGGCCAGCCTCCCCCATGCAAGAGACCCAGTACTTC,CASSQSTGPASPMQETQYF,once,TRBV23-1,.,TRBJ2-5
TGTGCCAGCAGCCCCGGGACAGGGGCAACAGATACGCAGTATTTT,CASSPGTGATDTQYF,.,TRBV2,TRBD1,TRBJ2-3
TGCGCCAGCAGTCCCCCCTGGGGGGCCTCCTACGAGCAGTACTTC,CASSPPWGASYEQYF,.,TRBV5-1,.,TRBJ2-7
TGTGCCAGCAGCTTATACTCTGGGGCCAACGTCCTGACTTTC,CASSLYSGANVLTF,.,TRBV7-3,.,TRBJ2-6
TGTGCCAGTACCAGCTTCGGTCCTAACTATGGCTACACCTTC,CASTSFGPNYGYTF,few,TRBV19,.,TRBJ1-2
TGCGCCAGCAGATCTCACCGAGAGGAGCAGTACTTC,CASRSHREEQYF,.,TRBV4-1,.,TRBJ2-7
TGCGCCAGCAGCTTCGGGAGGGACACCTATGGCTACACCTTC,CASSFGRDTYGYTF,.,TRBV5-1,.,TRBJ1-2
TGTGCCAGTAGTATGGGTTACGCTAGCGCCGGGGAGCTGTTTTTT,CASSMGYASAGELFF,.,TRBV19,.,TRBJ2-2
TGTGCCACCAGCAGGATGGGACAGGGGGCGAAAGCCAAAAACATTCAGTACTTC,CATSRMGQGAKAKNIQYF,few,TRBV15,TRBD1,TRBJ2-4
TGTGCCAGCAGTGAATACAGGGGTGGTGAGCAGTACTTC,CASSEYRGGEQYF,.,TRBV2,TRBD1,TRBJ2-7
TGTGCCAGCAGCTTGTTGGTGGGACAGGCGTCTCCCGGTGGCTACACCTTC,CASSLLVGQASPGGYTF,.,TRBV5-8,TRBD1,TRBJ1-2
TGCAGCGTTGTTTACGAAAAACTGTTTTTT,CSVVYEKLFF,.,TRBV29-1,.,TRBJ1-4
TGTGCCAGCAGCTTTCGCCCAGATACGCAGTATTTT,CASSFRPDTQYF,.,TRBV7-5,.,TRBJ2-3
TGCGCCAGCAGTGCATGGACTACCAATCAGCCCCAGCATTTT,CASSAWTTNQPQHF,.,TRBV10-2,.,TRBJ1-5
TGTGCCTGGAGTGCAGGGGCCCGCGTTGATACGCAGTATTTT,CAWSAGARVDTQYF,.,TRBV30,.,TRBJ2-3
TGTGCCAGCTCACCAAGGACAGTATCACGAGGAAACACCGGGGAGCTGTTTTTT,CASSPRTVSRGNTGELFF,.,TRBV18,.,TRBJ2-2
TGCGCCAGCAGCTTTTTCGATGAGCAGTTCTTC,CASSFFDEQFF,once,TRBV5-1,.,TRBJ2-1
TGTGCCAGCAGCCTCGAGGTTGGGGGTAGGGACTATGGCTACACCTTC,CASSLEVGGRDYGYTF,few,TRBV4-2,.,TRBJ1-2
TGTGCCAGCAGGGCCTCTTATGGCTACACCTTC,CASRASYGYTF,few,TRBV27,.,TRBJ1-2
TGTGCCATCGCGGCCAGTAGCTCCTACGAGCAGTACTTC,CAIAASSSYEQYF,.,TRBV10-3,.,TRBJ2-7
TGCGCCAGCAGCCAAGAAGGATCGGGCAGGGCAGCAGGGGAGCAGTACTTC,CASSQEGSGRAAGEQYF,few,TRBV4-1,.,TRBJ2-7
TGTGCCAGCAGCTTTGACTCTCTTGGGGCCAACGTCCTGACTTTC,CASSFDSLGANVLTF,few,TRBV11-2,.,TRBJ2-6
TGTGCCAGCAACTTACTTATGGACTTTAGAGAGACCCAGTACTTC,CASNLLMDFRETQYF,.,TRBV5-6,.,TRBJ2-5
TGTGCTAGTGGTTTGGTTTCCGACAGGGGTGGCGGCTACACCTTC,CASGLVSDRGGGYTF,.,TRBV12-5,TRBD1,TRBJ1-2
TGTGCCAGCAGCTTAGATTGGTCTCAGAATAAGCAGTACTTC,CASSLDWSQNKQYF,.,TRBV11-2,.,TRBJ2-7